These 31 T cell receptor beta chains came from one sample sequenced in a study of T cell clonality in common variable immunodeficiency. Repertoires were generated with immunoSEQ multiplex PCR, while TCRdb's copy carries only in-frame clones and drops some. The sample gives tens of thousands of clones, none seen only once, and the top ten clones hold around 4.6%. Sequenced: peripheral blood mononuclear cells. The receptor set was obtained from a person aged 18 to 70 in good health.

This clone occurred many times. The CDR3 end is not reached by the read, which stops 3 residues before it; the germline J gene fills it in. V usage is TRBV20-1 and J usage is TRBJ2-3; D call uncertain. Per germline, CDR1 DFQATT and CDR2 SNEGSKA (reference sequence). This CDR3 spans 16 amino acids. Trimming stripped 0 bases from V and 4 bases from J, with 17 bases between. The DNA read from the CDR3 is TGCAGTGCTAGAGATCGCGGATCGGTGTTTCCAGATACG. It encodes CSARDRGSVFPDT. The full CDR3 reads CSARDRGSVFPDTQYF.

This clone came up many times. The read comes to an end 3 residues before the CDR3 does, leaving the germline J gene to fill in the end. This sequence joins TRBV19 and TRBJ1-2; D not certain. From germline, CDR1 is LNHDA and CDR2 SQIVND (reference sequence). Trimming removed 4 bases from V and 4 bases from J, with 19 bases in between. The CDR3 is made up of 16 amino acids. CDR3 bases read: TGTGCCAGTAGTAGAAACATGGTTCAAGGCCTCTATGGC. It is translated as CASSRNMVQGLYG. The CDR3 in its entirety is CASSRNMVQGLYGYTF.

A remark on this clone: Read data end 3 residues before the CDR3 end; the end is taken from the germline J gene. The chain carries TRBV5-3 and TRBJ1-5; D might be TRBD1 (5 bases). TRBV5-3 is assigned to the ORF class and has an uncertain function. The V and J ends lost 4 bases and 1 base respectively, with 12 bases between them. The CDR3 runs to 15 residues. The CDR3 is CARSGRDWSNQPQHF. Partial CDR3 DNA: TGTGCCAGAAGCGGCAGGGATTGGAGCAATCAGCCC.

There are many counts of this clone. The read halts 3 residues ahead of the CDR3 end, with the missing end drawn from the germline J gene. This chain uses TRBV20-1 with TRBJ2-1, with 9 bases that match TRBD1. The CDR3 is made up of 16 amino acids. Trimming removed 5 bases from V and 1 base from J; junction bases left unmatched: 9. CDR1 is DFQATT and CDR2 is SNEGSKA in the germline V gene (reference sequence). The CDR3: CSAGPQGAISYNEQFF. Incomplete CDR3 DNA: TGCAGTGCTGGACCACAGGGGGCAATATCCTACAATGAG.

This clone appeared many times. The read ends 3 residues shy of where the CDR3 ends; the end is completed using the germline J gene. The V call is TRBV2, the J call TRBJ1-5; D might be TRBD1 (5 bases). CDR3 length equals 13 residues. V lost 7 bases and J 6 bases, leaving 13 bases between the germline ends. Germline CDR1 is SNHLY and CDR2 is FYNNEI. The sequenced CDR3 bases are TGTGCCAGCAAGGCGGGGCTGAGTCAGCCC. Amino acids: CASKAGLSQP. The CDR3 in full is CASKAGLSQPQHF.

This clone occurred a few times. The read gets to within 3 residues of the CDR3 end, and the germline J gene fills in the rest. This rearrangement joins TRBV5-1 to TRBJ2-1; TRBD2 agrees at 15 bases. The germline gives CDR1 SGHRS, CDR2 YFSETQ. This CDR3 has 16 amino acids. V shed 2 bases and J 7 bases; nucleotides not matched to a gene: 4. The CDR3 region is CASSFGLAGGVNEQFF. The sequenced part of the CDR3 DNA is TGCGCCAGCAGCTTCGGACTAGCGGGAGGGGTGAATGAG.

In its sample, this clone was seen a few times. The read terminates 3 residues before the CDR3 end, so the remaining end is supplied by the germline J gene. The chain has TRBV7-8 and TRBJ1-5, with TRBD1 as a possible D gene (6 bases). Germline lookup yields CDR1 SGHVS and CDR2 FQNEAQ. This CDR3 contains 12 residues. The covered CDR3 bases are TGTGCCAGCAGCTTAGAGGGACAACCC. Encoded protein: CASSLEGQP. The complete CDR3 sequence is CASSLEGQPQHF.

This clone occurred many times. Read data end 3 residues before the CDR3 end; the end is taken from the germline J gene. V is TRBV20-1 and J is TRBJ2-5; D uncertain. CDR3 length: 13 residues. The germline CDR1 and CDR2 sequences are DFQATT and SNEGSKA (reference sequence). V was shortened by 4 bases and J by 5 bases, with 14 bases between the two germline ends. CDR3 bases read: TGCAGTGCTACGGATCCTCAAGGGGAGACC. Protein: CSATDPQGET. The complete CDR3 reads CSATDPQGETQYF.

This clone was counted at least ten times. The DNA ends 3 residues before the CDR3 does, and the rest of the CDR3 is filled in from the germline J gene. The V and J genes are TRBV29-1 and TRBJ2-1; TRBD2 aligns across 9 bases. The V gene's germline CDR1 is SQVTM and CDR2 ANQGSEA. The CDR3 loop spans 17 amino acids. V dropped 6 bases and J dropped 4; count of bases not matched to a gene: 16. The sequenced part of the CDR3 DNA is TGCAGCGTCGGACACGAAATTAGCGGGAGAATTTACAATGAG. This gives the protein CSVGHEISGRIYNE. The full CDR3 reads CSVGHEISGRIYNEQFF.

Comments on this clone: The sample has other DNA sequences that encode this CDR3 too. CDR3 in amino acids: CASSLQSGGNTIYF. The part of the CDR3 DNA that was read is TGCGCCAGCAGCTTGCAATCAGGGGGAAACACC. The V call is TRBV5-1, the J call TRBJ1-3, with D tentatively TRBD1 (5 bases). The read finishes 3 residues shy of the CDR3 end, and the germline J gene is used to complete it. From germline, CDR1 is SGHRS and CDR2 YFSETQ. V was clipped by 1 base and J by 4 bases, with 9 bases between them. The CDR3 totals 14 residues. The entire variable domain, with the rest obtained from reference TRBV5-1 and TRBJ1-3, is as follows: KAGVTQTPRYLIKTRGQQVTLSCSPISGHRSVSWYQQTPGQGLQFLFEYFSETQRNKGNFPGRFSGRQFSNSRSEMNVSTLELGDSALYLCASSLQSGGNTIYFGEGSWLTVV.

In its sample, this clone was seen many times. The read ends 3 residues early relative to the CDR3; the germline J gene fills the gap. The rearrangement joins TRBV6-1 to TRBJ2-2; 7 bases match TRBD2. The junction had 6 bases not matched to a gene; V was cut back by 4 bases and J by 4 bases. The CDR3 spans 15 residues. CDR1 and CDR2 from the germline V gene are MNHNS and SASEGT. This CDR3 reads CASSGTSELTGELFF. The sequenced part of the CDR3 DNA is TGTGCCAGCAGTGGAACTAGCGAGCTCACCGGGGAG.

This clone occurred many times. With the read ending 3 residues before the CDR3 end, the germline J gene is used to fill in that end. This sequence joins TRBV20-1 and TRBJ2-2; TRBD2 aligns across 9 bases. The germline CDR1 and CDR2 sequences are DFQATT and SNEGSKA (reference sequence). The CDR3 runs to 16 residues. The V segment lost 0 bases and the J segment 6 bases; nucleotides outside the gene matches: 8. CDR3 protein: CSARDQRLADAGELFF. Partial CDR3 DNA: TGCAGTGCTAGAGATCAACGACTAGCGGACGCCGGGGAG.

The CDR3 sequence is CASSAYSGRGYDYTF. Incomplete CDR3 DNA: TGTGCCAGCAGTGCGTATAGCGGGAGAGGCTACGAC. The chain couples TRBV6-1 to TRBJ1-2, with unresolved D. The CDR3 end falls 3 residues outside the read, so it is completed with the germline J gene. The length of the CDR3 is 15 residues. The germline gives CDR1 MNHNS, CDR2 SASEGT.

This clone was recorded many times. The read terminates 3 residues ahead of where the CDR3 ends, so the germline J gene completes it. This chain connects TRBV12-3 or TRBV12-4 to TRBJ2-3; D call uncertain. The CDR3 sequence is 13 residues long. V was clipped by 7 bases and J by 2 bases, with 10 bases between them. The part of the CDR3 DNA that was read is TGTGCCAGCATTAGGGCTCCCACAGATACG. Residues: CASIRAPTDT. The CDR3 as a whole reads CASIRAPTDTQYF.

This clone was detected many times. Sequencing ends 3 residues short of the CDR3 end; the germline J gene provides the rest. This chain links TRBV20-1 with TRBJ2-7, with 10 bases lining up with TRBD1. The CDR3 is 14 residues long. Germline trimming cut 3 bases from V and 4 bases from J; bases unmatched to any gene: 6. Germline CDR1 and CDR2: DFQATT and SNEGSKA (reference sequence). The CDR3 sequence is CSASLDRGLYEQYF. The sequenced CDR3 bases are TGCAGTGCTAGCCTTGACAGGGGGCTATACGAG.

At least ten counts were recorded for this clone. The sequenced fragment ends 3 residues before the CDR3 boundary, so the rest is inferred from the germline J gene. V usage is TRBV19 and J usage is TRBJ2-5; 8 nucleotides align to TRBD1. The V segment lost 5 bases and the J segment 5 bases; nucleotides outside the gene matches: 10. The germline V gene has CDR1 LNHDA and CDR2 SQIVND (reference sequence). The CDR3 has 15 amino acids. The part of the CDR3 DNA that was read is TGTGCCAGTAGTTCACGGACAGGGAGATCGGAGACC. The encoded protein is CASSSRTGRSET. The full CDR3 protein is CASSSRTGRSETQYF.

A remark on this clone: Compared with germline, one end of the junction differs, possibly owing to a read error. From the germline J gene comes the end of the CDR3, since the read stops 3 residues before it. The rearrangement joins TRBV7-7 to TRBJ2-5, with 7 nucleotides matching TRBD1. Germline values: CDR1 SSHAT, CDR2 FNYEAQ (reference sequence). This CDR3 spans 12 amino acids. Incomplete CDR3 DNA: TGTGCTAGCAGCAACAGGGGAGAGACC. This sequence encodes CASSNRGET. The complete CDR3 sequence is CASSNRGETQYF.

Ten or more counts support this clone. Read data end 3 residues before the CDR3 end; the end is taken from the germline J gene. V is TRBV30 and J is TRBJ2-2; 7 bases agree with TRBD2. The CDR3 has 18 residues. Losses at the gene ends were 0 bases for V and 0 bases for J; bases not matched to a gene: 10. The germline gives CDR1 GTSNPN, CDR2 SVGIG (reference sequence). The CDR3 spells CAWSVGLADPSNTGELFF. CDR3 DNA, as far as it was read: TGTGCCTGGAGTGTAGGGCTAGCGGATCCTTCGAACACCGGGGAG.

About this clone itself: The read is 3 residues too short to cover the CDR3 end, so that end is filled in from the germline J gene. V gene TRBV2 combines with J gene TRBJ1-4; the match to TRBD1 covers 8 bases. The CDR3 runs to 18 residues. CDR1 and CDR2 from the germline V gene are SNHLY and FYNNEI. CDR3 bases read: TGTGCCAGCAGTGAACAGACAGGGGTAGGCTCTCGGGCCAACGTA. It yields the protein CASSEQTGVGSRANV. The whole CDR3 reads CASSEQTGVGSRANVLFF.

In its sample, this clone was seen many times. The read ends 3 residues shy of where the CDR3 ends; the end is completed using the germline J gene. The J gene is TRBJ1-1, the V gene TRBV20-1; TRBD1 agrees at 9 bases. Germline V gene sequence: CDR1 DFQATT, CDR2 SNEGSKA (reference sequence). The CDR3 is 17 amino acids. Losses at the gene ends were 5 bases for V and 3 bases for J; bases not matched to a gene: 16. The CDR3 protein is CSAETFNTGGFDTEAFF. The DNA read from the CDR3 is TGCAGTGCTGAGACCTTCAATACAGGGGGCTTTGACACTGAA.

The table lists this clone with many counts. With the read ending 3 residues before the CDR3 end, the germline J gene is used to fill in that end. The chain uses TRBV19 and TRBJ2-1; 8 bases are shared with TRBD2. Trimming took 4 bases from V and 7 from J; bases not matched to a gene: 9. Germline CDR1 is LNHDA and CDR2 is SQIVND (reference sequence). The CDR3 is 15 residues long. CDR3 DNA (partial): TGTGCCAGTAGTAAAGGGCGGGAGGCCTGGAATGAG. It is translated as CASSKGREAWNE. Given in full, the CDR3 is CASSKGREAWNEQFF.

This clone was seen many times. The read ends 3 residues shy of where the CDR3 ends; the end is completed using the germline J gene. The chain couples TRBV20-1 to TRBJ2-1; 9 nucleotides agree with TRBD2. The CDR3 runs to 15 residues. V lost 4 bases, J lost 4 bases, and 8 bases stayed unmatched. Germline CDR1 and CDR2: DFQATT and SNEGSKA (reference sequence). Incomplete CDR3 DNA: TGCAGTGCTATGGTAGCGGGAGAACGGTACAATGAG. It encodes CSAMVAGERYNE. The whole CDR3 protein reads CSAMVAGERYNEQFF.

Note on this clone: The read halts 3 residues ahead of the CDR3 end, with the missing end drawn from the germline J gene. The V gene is TRBV19, the J gene TRBJ1-4; D is uncertain. Per the germline V gene, CDR1 is LNHDA and CDR2 is SQIVND (reference sequence). V was trimmed by 10 bases and J by 8 bases, leaving 11 bases between them. This CDR3 comprises 11 residues. Incomplete CDR3 DNA: TGTGCCACCGACCGCGGGGAAAAA. This encodes CATDRGEK. The entire CDR3 protein reads CATDRGEKLFF.

For this clone: The CDR3 end falls 3 residues outside the read, so it is completed with the germline J gene. This sequence joins TRBV20-1 and TRBJ2-5; D might be TRBD1 (6 bases). The V and J ends lost 6 bases and 4 bases respectively, with 12 bases between them. Per germline, CDR1 DFQATT and CDR2 SNEGSKA (reference sequence). This CDR3 comprises 12 residues. CDR3 protein: CSATGSGETQYF. The sequenced CDR3 bases are TGCAGTGCCACAGGGTCGGGAGAGACC.

This clone was recorded a few times. The read ends 3 residues shy of where the CDR3 ends; the end is completed using the germline J gene. The chain uses TRBV5-5 and TRBJ1-1; TRBD1 matches at 7 bases. J lost 7 bases, V lost 5 bases, and 11 bases had no gene match. CDR1 SGHKS and CDR2 YYEKEE come from the germline V gene (reference sequence). This CDR3 has 14 residues. The CDR3 reads CASSPRDRSFEAFF. CDR3 bases read: TGTGCCAGCAGTCCCCGGGACAGAAGTTTTGAA. The variable domain in full, with the rest retrieved from reference TRBV5-5 and TRBJ1-1, is DAGVTQSPTHLIKTRGQQVTLRCSPISGHKSVSWYQQVLGQGPQFIFQYYEKEERGRGNFPDRFSARQFPNYSSELNVNALLLGDSALYLCASSPRDRSFEAFFGQGTRLTVV.

This clone was observed at least ten times. With the read ending 3 residues before the CDR3 end, the germline J gene is used to fill in that end. Other DNA variants within this sample encode the same CDR3. This chain uses TRBV5-1 with TRBJ1-1; TRBD1 matches 7 bases. V lost 4 bases to trimming and J lost 6 bases; unmatched junction nucleotides: 6. The germline CDR1 and CDR2 sequences are SGHRS and YFSETQ. The CDR3 totals 13 residues. CDR3 in amino acids: CASSLRGRAEAFF. The sequenced CDR3 bases are TGCGCCAGCAGCCTGAGGGGGCGGGCTGAA.

Remarks on this clone: Read coverage stops 3 residues before the CDR3 terminus; the germline J gene supplies the remainder. This chain links TRBV2 with TRBJ1-5; TRBD1 might be the D (6 bases). This CDR3 contains 12 residues. Between the trimmed V and J ends, which lost 7 bases and 6 bases, there was a span of 10 bases. From germline, CDR1 is SNHLY and CDR2 FYNNEI. CDR3 residues: CASMGASQPQHF. The CDR3 DNA, read in part, is TGTGCCAGCATGGGGGCGAGTCAGCCC.

This clone was seen repeatedly, ten times or more. The CDR3 extends 3 residues past the end of the read, so its final part is completed from the germline J gene. The chain couples TRBV30 to TRBJ1-4, with 7 bases fitting TRBD1. The CDR3 consists of 13 residues. CDR1 and CDR2 (germline): GTSNPN, SVGIG (reference sequence). Partial CDR3 DNA: TGTGCCTGGAGAGGACAGGTTAATTCACCA. Its protein is CAWRGQVNSP. The complete CDR3 protein is CAWRGQVNSPLFF.

Only a few counts were recorded for this clone. The DNA ends 3 residues before the CDR3 does, and the rest of the CDR3 is filled in from the germline J gene. The chain couples TRBV6-4 to TRBJ1-2; TRBD1 matches at 8 bases. This CDR3 has 13 residues. Germline CDR1 MRHNA, CDR2 SNTAGT. This CDR3 reads CASGWTGFKGYTF. The DNA read from the CDR3 is TGTGCCAGCGGCTGGACAGGGTTTAAGGGC.

This clone came up many times. The read falls 3 residues short of the CDR3 end, and the missing part is taken from the germline J gene. This chain links TRBV6-1 with TRBJ1-5; D not resolved. The CDR3 totals 13 residues. Trimming removed 2 bases at V and 5 bases at J, with 7 bases between. The germline V gene has CDR1 MNHNS and CDR2 SASEGT. The CDR3 bases that were read are TGTGCCAGCAGTGAATTTAGGGATCAGCCC. Translation: CASSEFRDQP. The full CDR3 is CASSEFRDQPQHF.

As to this clone: From the germline J gene comes the end of the CDR3, since the read stops 3 residues before it. This rearrangement joins TRBV19 to TRBJ2-3, with TRBD2 as a possible D gene (7 bases). The germline CDR1 and CDR2 sequences are LNHDA and SQIVND (reference sequence). The CDR3 runs to 16 residues. The CDR3 protein is CASSIPGDYSNQPQYF. The covered CDR3 bases are TGTGCCAGTAGTATCCCAGGGGACTATAGCAATCAGCCG.